The 5 T cell receptor beta chains listed next were all sequenced from one sample in a study of blood T cell repertoires in COVID-19. TCRdb's table, derived via immunoSEQ multiplex PCR, lists solely in-frame clones and lacks some. The sample shows 250,000 to 300,000 clones, roughly 91% of them seen only once. Sequencing used PBMCs or T cells enriched from blood (not recorded which). All receptors derive from a woman in her fifties or sixties who had recovered from COVID-19.

The rearrangement links TRBV28 to TRBJ1-5, with 8 bases fitting TRBD1. Germline values: CDR1 MDHEN, CDR2 SYDVKM. V lost 11 bases and J lost 0; bases outside the gene matches: 6. The length of the CDR3 is 14 residues. The CDR3 DNA is TGTGCCGGGACAGGTGCGTATAGCAATCAGCCCCAGCATTTT. This encodes CAGTGAYSNQPQHF. Full variable domain (outside the CDR3, taken from reference TRBV28 and TRBJ1-5): DVKVTQSSRYLVKRTGEKVFLECVQDMDHENMFWYRQDPGLGLRLIYFSYDVKMKEKGDIPEGYSVSREKKERFSLILESASTNQTSMYLCAGTGAYSNQPQHFGDGTRLSIL.

The genes are TRBV6-2 or TRBV6-3 and TRBJ1-2; 8 bases are a match to TRBD1. Germline CDR1 MNHEY, CDR2 SVGEGT. Losses at the gene ends were 4 bases for V and 4 bases for J; bases not matched to a gene: 8. The CDR3 loop spans 15 amino acids. In DNA, the CDR3 is TGTGCCAGCAGTTTGGAAGGGACAGGCACCTATGGCTACACCTTC. Amino acids: CASSLEGTGTYGYTF.

This clone was observed a single time. The rearrangement links TRBV27 to TRBJ1-5; D is unresolved. This CDR3 is 13 amino acids long. Trimming removed 6 bases from V and 3 bases from J, with 9 bases in between. CDR1 and CDR2 (germline): MNHEY, SMNVEV (reference sequence). CDR3 in amino acids: CASSRQDNQPQHF. DNA for the CDR3: TGTGCCAGCAGCCGGCAGGACAATCAGCCCCAGCATTTT.

The chain combines TRBV7-6 with TRBJ2-2, with D possibly matching TRBD2 (5 bases). Trimming cost V 3 bases and J 7 bases, with 12 bases left between them. There are 14 residues in the CDR3. The V gene's germline CDR1 is SGHVS and CDR2 FNYEAQ. For the CDR3, the DNA is TGTGCCAGCAGCTTTGACTACAGCCACGGGGAGCTGTTTTTT. Translating gives CASSFDYSHGELFF.

The chain recombines TRBV2 with TRBJ2-3; 13 bases fit TRBD2. V was clipped by 6 bases and J by 0 bases; unmatched bases: 6. Germline V gene lookup returns CDR1 SNHLY and CDR2 FYNNEI. This CDR3 spans 17 amino acids. The CDR3 sequence: CASRKGLAGASTDTQYF. The DNA for the CDR3 is TGTGCCAGCAGGAAAGGACTAGCGGGGGCTAGCACAGATACGCAGTATTTT.